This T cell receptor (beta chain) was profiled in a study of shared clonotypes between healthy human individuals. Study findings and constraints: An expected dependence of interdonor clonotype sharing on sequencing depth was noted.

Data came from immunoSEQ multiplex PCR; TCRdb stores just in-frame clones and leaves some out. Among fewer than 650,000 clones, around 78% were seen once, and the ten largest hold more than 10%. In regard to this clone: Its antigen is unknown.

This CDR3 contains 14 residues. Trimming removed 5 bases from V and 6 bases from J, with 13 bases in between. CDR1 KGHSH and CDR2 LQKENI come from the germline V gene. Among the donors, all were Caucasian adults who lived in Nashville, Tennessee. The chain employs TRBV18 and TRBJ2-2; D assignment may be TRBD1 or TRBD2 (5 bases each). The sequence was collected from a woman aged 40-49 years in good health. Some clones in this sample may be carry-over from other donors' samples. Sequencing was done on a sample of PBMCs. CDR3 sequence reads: CASSTDGDPGELFF. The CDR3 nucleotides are TGTGCCAGCTCAACTGACGGGGACCCCGGGGAGCTGTTTTTT.